This T cell receptor (beta chain) was recovered during a study of cytomegalovirus exposure and HLA in healthy donors. The V gene end was trimmed by 4 bases and the J gene end by 5 bases; junction bases not matched to a gene: 19. The CDR3 runs 19 residues. Germline V CDR1 and CDR2: SEHNR, FQNEAQ (reference sequence). The study, taken as a whole, reports: An assumption of roughly uniform sequencing depth across donors underlay the presence/absence analyses. Within an earlier analysis, most TCR beta V segments proved productive either about 90% or about 30% of the time. TCR beta V- and J-gene trimming was later associated with a missense DCLRE1C variant. Some TCR beta chains (roughly 150 of them) were listed as cytomegalovirus-associated.

The PCR was carried out with 60 Vbeta primers and 13 Jbeta primers. Some clones are missing from TCRdb's copy, which holds only in-frame ones; the method was immunoSEQ multiplex PCR. The table includes just over 80,000 clones, about 79% detected once. The table lists this clone with a count of one. Its antigen is as yet unknown. The chain employs TRBV7-9 and TRBJ2-3; 9 bases are a match to TRBD2. The source of this sequence is a man aged 18-30 years in good health and CMV-seropositive. The specimen sequenced was PBMCs. The CDR3 nucleotides read TGTGCCAGCAGCTCTTATGGGCCTGGCGGGAGGGCCCCGAGAGATACGCAGTATTTT. Residues: CASSSYGPGGRAPRDTQYF. The whole variable domain, filled in from reference TRBV7-9 and TRBJ2-3, reads DTGVSQNPRHKITKRGQNVTFRCDPISEHNRLYWYRQTLGQGPEFLTYFQNEAQLEKSRLLSDRFSAERPKGSFSTLEIQRTEQGDSAMYLCASSSYGPGGRAPRDTQYFGPGTRLTVL.